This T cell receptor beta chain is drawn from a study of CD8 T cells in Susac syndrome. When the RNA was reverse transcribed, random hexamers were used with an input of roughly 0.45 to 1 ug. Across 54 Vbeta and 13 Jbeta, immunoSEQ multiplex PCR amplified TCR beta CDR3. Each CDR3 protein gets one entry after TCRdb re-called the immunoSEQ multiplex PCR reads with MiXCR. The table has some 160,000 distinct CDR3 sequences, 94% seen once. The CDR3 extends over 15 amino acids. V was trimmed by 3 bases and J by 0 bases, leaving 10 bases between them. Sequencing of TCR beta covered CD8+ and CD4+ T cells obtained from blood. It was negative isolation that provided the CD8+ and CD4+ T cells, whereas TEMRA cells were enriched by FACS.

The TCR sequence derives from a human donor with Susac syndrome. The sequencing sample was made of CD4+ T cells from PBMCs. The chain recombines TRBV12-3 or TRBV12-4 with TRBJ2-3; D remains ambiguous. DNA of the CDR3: TGTGCCAGCAGTTTGCGAGGTACTAGCACAGATACGCAGTATTTT. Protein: CASSLRGTSTDTQYF.